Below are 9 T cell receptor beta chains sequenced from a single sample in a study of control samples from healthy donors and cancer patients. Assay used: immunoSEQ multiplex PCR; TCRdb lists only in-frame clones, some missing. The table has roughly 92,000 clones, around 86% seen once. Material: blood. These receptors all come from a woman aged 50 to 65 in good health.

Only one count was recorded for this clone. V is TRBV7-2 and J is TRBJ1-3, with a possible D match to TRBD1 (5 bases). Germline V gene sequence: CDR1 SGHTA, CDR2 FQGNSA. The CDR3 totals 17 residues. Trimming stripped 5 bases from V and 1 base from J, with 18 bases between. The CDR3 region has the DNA TGTGCCAGCAGCAATGGCATGGGGGAGTTATCTGGAAACACCATATATTTT. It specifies CASSNGMGELSGNTIYF. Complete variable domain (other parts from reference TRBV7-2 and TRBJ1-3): GAGVSQSPSNKVTEKGKDVELRCDPISGHTALYWYRQSLGQGLEFLIYFQGNSAPDKSGLPSDRFSAERTGGSVSTLTIQRTQQEDSAVYLCASSNGMGELSGNTIYFGEGSWLTVV.

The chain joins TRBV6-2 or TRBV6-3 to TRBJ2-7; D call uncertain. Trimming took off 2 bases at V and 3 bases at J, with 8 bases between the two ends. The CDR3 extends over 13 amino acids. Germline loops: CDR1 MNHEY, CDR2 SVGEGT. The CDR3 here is CASSYMRNYEQYF. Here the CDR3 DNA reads TGTGCCAGCAGTTACATGAGGAACTACGAGCAGTACTTC.

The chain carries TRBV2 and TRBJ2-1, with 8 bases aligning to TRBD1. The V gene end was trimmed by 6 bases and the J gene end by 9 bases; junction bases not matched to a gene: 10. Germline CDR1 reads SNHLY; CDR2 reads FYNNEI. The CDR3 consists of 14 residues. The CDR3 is CASSGQGFESEQFF. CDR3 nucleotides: TGTGCCAGCAGCGGACAGGGTTTCGAAAGTGAGCAGTTCTTC. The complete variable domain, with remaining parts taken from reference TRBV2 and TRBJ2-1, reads EPEVTQTPSHQVTQMGQEVILRCVPISNHLYFYWYRQILGQKVEFLVSFYNNEISEKSEIFDDQFSVERPDGSNFTLKIRSTKLEDSAMYFCASSGQGFESEQFFGPGTRLTVL.

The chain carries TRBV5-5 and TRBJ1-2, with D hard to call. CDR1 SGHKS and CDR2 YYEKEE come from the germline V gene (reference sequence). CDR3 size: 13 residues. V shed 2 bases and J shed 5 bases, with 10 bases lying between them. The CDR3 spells CASSFSPGYGYTF. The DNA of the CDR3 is TGTGCCAGCAGCTTCAGCCCGGGGTATGGCTACACCTTC.

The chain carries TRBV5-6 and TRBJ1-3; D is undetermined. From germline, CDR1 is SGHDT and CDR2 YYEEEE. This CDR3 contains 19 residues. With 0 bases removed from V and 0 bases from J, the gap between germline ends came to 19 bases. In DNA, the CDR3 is TGTGCCAGCAGCTTGGACTTCGGGAGGAGCTATTTCTCTGGAAACACCATATATTTT. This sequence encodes CASSLDFGRSYFSGNTIYF.

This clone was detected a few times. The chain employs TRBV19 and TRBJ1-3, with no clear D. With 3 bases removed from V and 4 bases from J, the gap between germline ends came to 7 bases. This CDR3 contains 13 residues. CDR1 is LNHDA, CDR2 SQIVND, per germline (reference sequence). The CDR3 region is CASSIPVGNTIYF. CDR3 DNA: TGTGCCAGTAGTATCCCCGTCGGAAACACCATATATTTT.

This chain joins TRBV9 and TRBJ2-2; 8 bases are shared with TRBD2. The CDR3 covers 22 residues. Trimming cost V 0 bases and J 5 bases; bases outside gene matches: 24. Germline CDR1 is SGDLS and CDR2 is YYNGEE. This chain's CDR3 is CASSVEPQLWGRPGLVTGELFF. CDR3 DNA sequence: TGTGCCAGCAGCGTAGAACCCCAACTGTGGGGAAGACCGGGACTAGTAACCGGGGAGCTGTTTTTT.

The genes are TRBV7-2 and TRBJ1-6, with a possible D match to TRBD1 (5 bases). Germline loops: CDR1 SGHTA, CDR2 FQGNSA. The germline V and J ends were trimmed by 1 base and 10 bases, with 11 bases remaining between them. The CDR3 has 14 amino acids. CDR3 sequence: CASSLGGVNSPLHF. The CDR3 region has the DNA TGTGCCAGCAGCTTAGGAGGGGTGAACTCACCCCTCCACTTT.

CDR3 coding DNA: TGTGCCAGCAGTTACTCGGAGGTCACTGAAGCTTTCTTT. Translation gives CASSYSEVTEAFF. The chain employs TRBV6-5 and TRBJ1-1, with D hard to call. Germline V gene data show CDR1 as MNHEY and CDR2 as SVGAGI. CDR3 length: 13 residues. Between the trimmed V and J ends, which lost 0 bases and 4 bases, there was a span of 6 bases.